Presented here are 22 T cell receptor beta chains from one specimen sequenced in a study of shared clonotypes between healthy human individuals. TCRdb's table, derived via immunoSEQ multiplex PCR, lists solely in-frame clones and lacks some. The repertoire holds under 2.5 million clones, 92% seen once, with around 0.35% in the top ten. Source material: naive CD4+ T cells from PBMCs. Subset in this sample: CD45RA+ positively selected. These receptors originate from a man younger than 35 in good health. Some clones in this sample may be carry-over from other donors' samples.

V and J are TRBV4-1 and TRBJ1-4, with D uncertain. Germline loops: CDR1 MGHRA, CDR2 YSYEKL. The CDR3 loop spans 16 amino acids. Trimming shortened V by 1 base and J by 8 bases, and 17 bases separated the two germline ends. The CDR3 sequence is CASSQGRINQREKLFF. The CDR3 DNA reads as TGCGCCAGCAGCCAAGGGCGGATAAACCAGCGGGAAAAACTGTTTTTT.

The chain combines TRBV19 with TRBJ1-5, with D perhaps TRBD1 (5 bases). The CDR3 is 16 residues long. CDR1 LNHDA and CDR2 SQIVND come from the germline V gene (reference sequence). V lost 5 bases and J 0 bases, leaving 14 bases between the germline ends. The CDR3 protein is CASSYRRRDSNQPQHF. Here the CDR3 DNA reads TGTGCCAGTAGTTACCGTCGCAGGGATAGCAATCAGCCCCAGCATTTT.

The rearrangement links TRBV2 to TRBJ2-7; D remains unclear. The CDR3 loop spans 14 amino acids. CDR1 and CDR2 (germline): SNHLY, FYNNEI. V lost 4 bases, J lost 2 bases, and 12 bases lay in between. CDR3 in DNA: TGTGCCAGCAGTGGCGAGCCCAGGCCCTACGAGCAGTACTTC. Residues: CASSGEPRPYEQYF. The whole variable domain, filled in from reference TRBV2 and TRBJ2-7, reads EPEVTQTPSHQVTQMGQEVILRCVPISNHLYFYWYRQILGQKVEFLVSFYNNEISEKSEIFDDQFSVERPDGSNFTLKIRSTKLEDSAMYFCASSGEPRPYEQYFGPGTRLTVT.

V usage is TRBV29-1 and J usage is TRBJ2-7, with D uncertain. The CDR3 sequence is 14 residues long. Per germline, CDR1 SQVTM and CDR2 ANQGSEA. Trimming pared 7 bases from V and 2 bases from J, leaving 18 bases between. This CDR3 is CSALGVPITYEQYF. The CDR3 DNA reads TGCAGCGCCCTCGGAGTACCCATCACCTACGAGCAGTACTTC.

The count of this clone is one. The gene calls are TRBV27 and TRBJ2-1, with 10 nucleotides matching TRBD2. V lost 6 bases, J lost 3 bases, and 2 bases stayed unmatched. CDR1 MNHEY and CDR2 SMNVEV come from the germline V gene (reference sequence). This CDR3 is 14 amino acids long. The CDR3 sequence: CASRLAGVYNEQFF. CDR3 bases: TGTGCCAGCAGGCTAGCGGGAGTCTACAATGAGCAGTTCTTC.

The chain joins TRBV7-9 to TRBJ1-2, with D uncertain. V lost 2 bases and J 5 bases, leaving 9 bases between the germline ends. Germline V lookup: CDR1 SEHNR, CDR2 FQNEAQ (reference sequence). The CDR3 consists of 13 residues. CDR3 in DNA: TGTGCCAGCAGCTTAATTGGCAGTTATGGCTACACCTTC. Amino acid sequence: CASSLIGSYGYTF. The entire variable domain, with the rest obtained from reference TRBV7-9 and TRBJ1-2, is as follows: DTGVSQNPRHKITKRGQNVTFRCDPISEHNRLYWYRQTLGQGPEFLTYFQNEAQLEKSRLLSDRFSAERPKGSFSTLEIQRTEQGDSAMYLCASSLIGSYGYTFGSGTRLTVV.

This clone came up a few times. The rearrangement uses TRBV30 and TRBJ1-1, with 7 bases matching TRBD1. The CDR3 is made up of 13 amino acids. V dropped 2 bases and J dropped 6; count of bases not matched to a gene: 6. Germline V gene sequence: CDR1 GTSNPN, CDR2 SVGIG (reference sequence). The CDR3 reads CAWSQQGYAEAFF. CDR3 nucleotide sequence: TGTGCCTGGAGTCAACAGGGGTACGCTGAAGCTTTCTTT. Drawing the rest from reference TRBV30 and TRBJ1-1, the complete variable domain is SQTIHQWPATLVQPVGSPLSLECTVEGTSNPNLYWYRQAAGRGLQLLFYSVGIGQISSEVPQNLSASRPQDRQFILSSKKLLLSDSGFYLCAWSQQGYAEAFFGQGTRLTVV.

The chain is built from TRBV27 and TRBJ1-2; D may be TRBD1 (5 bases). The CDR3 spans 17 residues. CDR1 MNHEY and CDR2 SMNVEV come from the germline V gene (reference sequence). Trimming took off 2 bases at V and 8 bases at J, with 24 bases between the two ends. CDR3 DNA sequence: TGTGCCAGCAGTTTACCCTCTGCTCAGGGCCGGATAGAAGGCTACACCTTC. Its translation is CASSLPSAQGRIEGYTF.

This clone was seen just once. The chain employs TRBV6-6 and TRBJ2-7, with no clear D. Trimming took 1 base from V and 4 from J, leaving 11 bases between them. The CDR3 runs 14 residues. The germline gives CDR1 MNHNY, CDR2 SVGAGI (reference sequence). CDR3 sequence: CASSYWAEWYEQYF. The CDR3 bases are TGTGCCAGCAGTTACTGGGCAGAGTGGTACGAGCAGTACTTC.

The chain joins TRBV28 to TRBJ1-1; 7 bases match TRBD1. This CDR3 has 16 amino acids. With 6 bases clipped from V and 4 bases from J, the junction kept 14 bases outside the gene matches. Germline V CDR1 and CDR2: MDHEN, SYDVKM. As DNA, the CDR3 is TGTGCCAGCAGCCCTCCGACAGGGACCGTGGGCACTGAAGCTTTCTTT. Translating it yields CASSPPTGTVGTEAFF.

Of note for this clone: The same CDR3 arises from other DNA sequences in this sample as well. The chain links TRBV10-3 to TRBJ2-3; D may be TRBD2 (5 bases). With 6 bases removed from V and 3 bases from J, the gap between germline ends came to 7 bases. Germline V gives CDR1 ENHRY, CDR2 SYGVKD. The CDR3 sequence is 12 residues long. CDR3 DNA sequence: TGTGCCATCAGCTCGGGGACAGATACGCAGTATTTT. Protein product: CAISSGTDTQYF.

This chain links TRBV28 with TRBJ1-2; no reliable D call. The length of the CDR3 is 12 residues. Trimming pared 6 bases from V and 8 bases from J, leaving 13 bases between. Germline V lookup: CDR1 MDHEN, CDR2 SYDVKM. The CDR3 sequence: CASSRRAEGYTF. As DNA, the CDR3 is TGTGCCAGCAGCCGCCGTGCAGAGGGCTACACCTTC.

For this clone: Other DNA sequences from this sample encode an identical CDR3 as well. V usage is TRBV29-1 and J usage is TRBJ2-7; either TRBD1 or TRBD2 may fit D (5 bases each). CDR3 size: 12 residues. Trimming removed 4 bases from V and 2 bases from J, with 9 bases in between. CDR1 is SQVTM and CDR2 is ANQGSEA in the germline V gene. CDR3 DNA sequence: TGCAGCGTTGCTCCGGGACCCTACGAGCAGTACTTC. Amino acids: CSVAPGPYEQYF.

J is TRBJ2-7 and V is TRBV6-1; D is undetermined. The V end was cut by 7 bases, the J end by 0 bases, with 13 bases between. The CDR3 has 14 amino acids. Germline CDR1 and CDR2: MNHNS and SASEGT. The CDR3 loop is CASTRLGYSYEQYF. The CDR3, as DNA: TGTGCCAGCACCCGATTGGGTTACTCCTACGAGCAGTACTTC.

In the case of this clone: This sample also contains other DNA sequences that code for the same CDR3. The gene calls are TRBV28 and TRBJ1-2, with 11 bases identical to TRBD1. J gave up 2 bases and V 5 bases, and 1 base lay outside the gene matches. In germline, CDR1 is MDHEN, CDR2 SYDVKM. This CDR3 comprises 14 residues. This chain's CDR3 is CASSRTGGNYGYTF. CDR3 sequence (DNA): TGTGCCAGCAGTAGGACAGGGGGCAACTATGGCTACACCTTC.

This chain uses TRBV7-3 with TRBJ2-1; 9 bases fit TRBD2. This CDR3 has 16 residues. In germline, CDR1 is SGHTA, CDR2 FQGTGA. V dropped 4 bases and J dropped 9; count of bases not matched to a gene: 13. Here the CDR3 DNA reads TGTGCCAGCAGCTCCCAACCCGCGGGAGGGCCGAGTGAGCAGTTCTTC. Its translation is CASSSQPAGGPSEQFF.

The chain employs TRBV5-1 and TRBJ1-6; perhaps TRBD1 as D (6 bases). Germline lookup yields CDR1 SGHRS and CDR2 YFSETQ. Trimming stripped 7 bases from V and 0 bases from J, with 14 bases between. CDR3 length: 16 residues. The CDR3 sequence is CASRLDRSSYNSPLHF. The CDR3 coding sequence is TGCGCCAGCCGTCTTGACAGGAGCTCCTATAATTCACCCCTCCACTTT.

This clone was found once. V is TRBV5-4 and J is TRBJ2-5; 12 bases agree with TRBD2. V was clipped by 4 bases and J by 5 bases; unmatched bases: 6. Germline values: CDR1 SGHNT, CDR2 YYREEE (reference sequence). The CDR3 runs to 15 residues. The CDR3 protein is CASSKTSGRGETQYF. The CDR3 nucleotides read TGTGCCAGCAGCAAGACTAGCGGGAGAGGCGAGACCCAGTACTTC.

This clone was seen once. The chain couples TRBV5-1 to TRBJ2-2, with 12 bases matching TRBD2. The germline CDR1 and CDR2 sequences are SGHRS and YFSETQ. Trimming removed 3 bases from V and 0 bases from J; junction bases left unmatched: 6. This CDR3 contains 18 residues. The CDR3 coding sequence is TGCGCCAGCAGCTCCGGACTAGCGGGACCGACGAACACCGGGGAGCTGTTTTTT. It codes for CASSSGLAGPTNTGELFF. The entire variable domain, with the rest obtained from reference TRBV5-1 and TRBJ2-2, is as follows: KAGVTQTPRYLIKTRGQQVTLSCSPISGHRSVSWYQQTPGQGLQFLFEYFSETQRNKGNFPGRFSGRQFSNSRSEMNVSTLELGDSALYLCASSSGLAGPTNTGELFFGEGSRLTVL.

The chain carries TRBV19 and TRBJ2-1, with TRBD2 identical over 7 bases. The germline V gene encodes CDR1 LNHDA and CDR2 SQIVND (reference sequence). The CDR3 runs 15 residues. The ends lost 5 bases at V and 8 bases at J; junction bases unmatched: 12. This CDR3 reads CASSGAGVFLYEQFF. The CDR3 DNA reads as TGTGCCAGTAGTGGGGCGGGGGTCTTTCTATATGAGCAGTTCTTC.

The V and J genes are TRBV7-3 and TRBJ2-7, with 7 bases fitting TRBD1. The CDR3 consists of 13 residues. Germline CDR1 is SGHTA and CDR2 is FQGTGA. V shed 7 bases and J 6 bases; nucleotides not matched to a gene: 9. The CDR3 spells CASTLSPGGEQYF. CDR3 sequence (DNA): TGTGCCAGCACCCTCTCCCCAGGGGGCGAGCAGTACTTC.

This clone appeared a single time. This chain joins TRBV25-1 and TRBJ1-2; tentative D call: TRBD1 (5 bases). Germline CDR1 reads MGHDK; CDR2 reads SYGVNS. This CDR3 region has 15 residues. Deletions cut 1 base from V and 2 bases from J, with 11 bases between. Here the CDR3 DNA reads TGTGCCAGCAGTGAATTCAGATCAGGGAACTATGGCTACACCTTC. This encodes CASSEFRSGNYGYTF.